In its sample, the clone carrying this T cell receptor beta chain was seen once. The target antigen is unknown. CDR3 size: 10 residues. Germline lookup yields CDR1 SNHLY and CDR2 FYNNEI. With 7 bases removed from V and 7 bases from J, the gap between germline ends came to 7 bases. With random hexamers, 0.5 to 1 ug RNA was reverse transcribed. Amplification of TCR beta CDR3 was carried out by immunoSEQ multiplex PCR, which covered 54 Vbeta and 13 Jbeta segments. Via MiXCR, TCRdb re-called the immunoSEQ multiplex PCR reads, giving one row per CDR3 protein. Of some 260,000 distinct CDR3 sequences in the sample, approximately 85% are singletons; the top ten hold approximately 0.11%. The data derive from a study of CD8 T cells in Susac syndrome. Study findings and constraints: The study admitted that it had a relatively small number of individuals in its TCR sequencing and HLA analysis.

In blood CD8+ and CD4+ T cells, TCR beta underwent sequencing. The sequenced sample was CD8+ T cells from PBMCs. The rearrangement joins TRBV2 to TRBJ1-1, with D hard to call. The clonotype was recovered from a human donor with multiple sclerosis. The CDR3 coding sequence is TGTGCCAGCACAAGCGGTGAAGCTTTCTTT. Residues: CASTSGEAFF. Together with reference TRBV2 and TRBJ1-1, the CDR3 gives the full variable domain: EPEVTQTPSHQVTQMGQEVILRCVPISNHLYFYWYRQILGQKVEFLVSFYNNEISEKSEIFDDQFSVERPDGSNFTLKIRSTKLEDSAMYFCASTSGEAFFGQGTRLTVV.